The 17 T cell receptor beta chains below were found in one sample sequenced in a study of T-cell memory formation after mild COVID-19 (TCRdb year 2021). The protocol used for the library was 5' RACE. TCRdb records Illumina NovaSeq 6000 as the sequencer. TCRdb trimmed public reads at Q25 via fastp, called clones via MiXCR and kept in-frame beta chains. CDR3 protein sequences are deduplicated, and each keeps its most common genes and DNA. Recorded for this sample are about 140,000 distinct CDR3 sequences; around 14% of them occurred a single time. Less than 30% of the sample belongs to the ten largest clones. The sample was PBMCs or a T cell subset sorted from them (not recorded which). These receptors were taken from an adult woman who had mild COVID-19 (a few samples of this study predate the infection). The sample titles of this study are shuffled in the database, so cell type and time point are left out; the donor was told from shared clones.

The V and J genes are TRBV25-1 and TRBJ2-6; 8 nucleotides line up with TRBD1. The junction had 4 bases not matched to a gene; V was cut back by 4 bases and J by 2 bases. Germline V gene sequence: CDR1 MGHDK, CDR2 SYGVNS. This CDR3 contains 16 residues. CDR3: CASSGDRGAGANVLTF. CDR3 DNA sequence: TGTGCCAGCAGTGGAGACAGGGGTGCTGGGGCCAACGTCCTGACTTTC.

In this sample, this clonotype turned up a few times. The chain links TRBV20-1 to TRBJ2-7, with D perhaps TRBD1 (6 bases). The CDR3 is 13 amino acids. Germline V gene lookup returns CDR1 DFQATT and CDR2 SNEGSKA (reference sequence). V lost 3 bases, J lost 3 bases, and 12 bases lay in between. CDR3 in amino acids: CSARMQGFYEQYF. The DNA for the CDR3 is TGCAGTGCTAGGATGCAGGGGTTCTACGAGCAGTACTTC.

This clonotype showed up just a few times. V gene TRBV18 combines with J gene TRBJ2-7; 15 bases are shared with TRBD2. The V and J ends lost 6 bases and 0 bases, in that order; junction bases with no gene match: 3. This CDR3 comprises 16 residues. CDR1 and CDR2 from the germline V gene are KGHSH and LQKENI. CDR3 nucleotides: TGTGCCAGCTCCGGGACTAGCGGGGGGTCCTCCTACGAGCAGTACTTC. It yields the protein CASSGTSGGSSYEQYF.

This clonotype was counted only a few times. The chain uses TRBV9 and TRBJ2-1; the D is unclear. The CDR3 loop spans 14 amino acids. Germline V CDR1 and CDR2: SGDLS, YYNGEE. V dropped 0 bases and J dropped 8 bases, with 12 bases sitting between them. CDR3: CASSVVAAPDEQFF. The CDR3 coding sequence is TGTGCCAGCAGCGTAGTGGCAGCTCCGGATGAGCAGTTCTTC.

This clonotype was seen more than once but under ten times. This chain joins TRBV5-6 and TRBJ2-1; D gene ambiguous. Germline values: CDR1 SGHDT, CDR2 YYEEEE. CDR3 length: 13 residues. Trimming shortened V by 6 bases and J by 7 bases, and 14 bases separated the two germline ends. CDR3 sequence reads: CASTHYDINEQFF. CDR3 nucleotides: TGTGCCAGCACTCACTACGACATTAATGAGCAGTTCTTC. The variable domain in full, completed from reference TRBV5-6 and TRBJ2-1, reads DAGVTQSPTHLIKTRGQQVTLRCSPKSGHDTVSWYQQALGQGPQFIFQYYEEEERQRGNFPDRFSGHQFPNYSSELNVNALLLGDSALYLCASTHYDINEQFFGPGTRLTVL.

This clonotype was recorded a few times. The chain recombines TRBV24-1 with TRBJ2-1, with TRBD2 as a possible D gene (6 bases). Germline V gene lookup returns CDR1 KGHDR and CDR2 SFDVKD. This CDR3 has 15 residues. The V gene lost 3 bases and the J gene lost 5 bases, with 13 bases spanning the gap. CDR3: CATSDRAEGHNEQFF. The CDR3 DNA sequence: TGTGCCACCAGTGATCGGGCGGAGGGGCACAATGAGCAGTTCTTC.

This clonotype came up a few times. The rearrangement links TRBV4-1 to TRBJ2-7; no definite D call. Trimming shortened V by 0 bases and J by 4 bases, and 10 bases separated the two germline ends. Germline V gene lookup returns CDR1 MGHRA and CDR2 YSYEKL. This CDR3 has 14 amino acids. DNA of the CDR3: TGCGCCAGCAGCCAAGAGTTTAGCAGGTACGAGCAGTACTTC. It translates to CASSQEFSRYEQYF.

The CDR3 DNA is TGTGCCAGCAGCCGCGGGCTAGCGGTATCCTACGAGCAGTACTTC. This translates into CASSRGLAVSYEQYF. This chain connects TRBV9 to TRBJ2-7, with 7 bases aligning to TRBD2. J lost 1 base, V lost 4 bases, and 8 bases had no gene match. Per the germline V gene, CDR1 is SGDLS and CDR2 is YYNGEE. This CDR3 contains 15 residues.

This clonotype was seen a few times. This chain joins TRBV6-6 and TRBJ2-2, with D perhaps matching TRBD2 (7 bases). V lost 6 bases and J 7 bases, leaving 18 bases between the germline ends. This CDR3 has 15 residues. Germline assignment: CDR1 MNHNY and CDR2 SVGAGI (reference sequence). CDR3 in DNA: TGTGCCAGCAGCCGAGCCGGGGGGCAGAGCGGGGAGCTGTTTTTT. It encodes CASSRAGGQSGELFF.

This clonotype occurred many times. The chain has TRBV4-3 and TRBJ2-1, with a possible D match to TRBD2 (6 bases). Germline CDR1 and CDR2: LGHNA and YSLEER. V was cut by 4 bases and J by 9 bases, with 13 bases left in between. The CDR3 length is 13 residues. For the CDR3, the DNA is TGCGCCAGCAGCCTAAGGAGGGCCGGTGAGCAGTTCTTC. Translating gives CASSLRRAGEQFF.

Only a few counts were recorded for this clonotype. The J gene is TRBJ2-7, the V gene TRBV19; 9 nucleotides align to TRBD2. CDR1 is LNHDA and CDR2 is SQIVND in the germline V gene (reference sequence). Trimming removed 3 bases from V and 2 bases from J; junction bases left unmatched: 2. This CDR3 is 14 amino acids long. This chain's CDR3 is CASSMGLATYEQYF. The DNA for the CDR3 is TGTGCCAGTAGTATGGGACTAGCTACCTACGAGCAGTACTTC. Full variable domain (outside the CDR3, taken from reference TRBV19 and TRBJ2-7): DGGITQSPKYLFRKEGQNVTLSCEQNLNHDAMYWYRQDPGQGLRLIYYSQIVNDFQKGDIAEGYSVSREKKESFPLTVTSAQKNPTAFYLCASSMGLATYEQYFGPGTRLTVT.

The chain employs TRBV7-9 and TRBJ2-5; D not certain. CDR3 length equals 14 residues. Germline V gene lookup returns CDR1 SEHNR and CDR2 FQNEAQ (reference sequence). V lost 8 bases and J lost 0, with 13 bases in between. CDR3 sequence reads: CASLHSAYQETQYF. CDR3 nucleotide sequence: TGTGCCAGCCTGCACAGTGCCTACCAAGAGACCCAGTACTTC.

This clonotype was counted between two and nine times. This chain joins TRBV7-8 and TRBJ1-2; possibly TRBD1 for D (6 bases). V was trimmed by 1 base and J by 0 bases, leaving 15 bases between them. Germline V gene data show CDR1 as SGHVS and CDR2 as FQNEAQ. There are 17 residues in the CDR3. The CDR3 DNA reads TGTGCCAGCAGCTTAGTCGCTCTTCAGGGGCCTAACTATGGCTACACCTTC. Amino acids: CASSLVALQGPNYGYTF.

In this sample, this clonotype turned up a few times. V gene TRBV12-3 or TRBV12-4 combines with J gene TRBJ2-7; 7 bases map to TRBD1. J gave up 0 bases and V 6 bases, and 2 bases lay outside the gene matches. This CDR3 region has 13 residues. CDR3 DNA sequence: TGTGCCAGCAGACGGACAGGCTCCTACGAGCAGTACTTC. This sequence encodes CASRRTGSYEQYF.

V usage is TRBV7-9 and J usage is TRBJ2-2; D possibly corresponds to TRBD1 (5 bases). Trimming took 5 bases from V and 3 from J, leaving 10 bases between them. CDR1 is SEHNR, CDR2 FQNEAQ, per germline (reference sequence). The CDR3 runs 14 residues. The CDR3 DNA follows: TGTGCCAGCAGCAGACAGCCCCACACCGGGGAGCTGTTTTTT. Protein product: CASSRQPHTGELFF.

The gene calls are TRBV7-8 and TRBJ1-6; D is unclear. CDR3 size: 12 residues. Germline CDR1 is SGHVS and CDR2 is FQNEAQ. V shed 5 bases and J shed 11 bases, with 10 bases lying between them. CDR3 residues: CASSLCGPPLHF. CDR3 coding DNA: TGTGCCAGCAGCCTCTGTGGACCACCCCTCCACTTT.

The sample holds a few counts of this clonotype. The rearrangement links TRBV5-1 to TRBJ2-7, with TRBD2 matching over 8 bases. Germline V gene data show CDR1 as SGHRS and CDR2 as YFSETQ. Germline trimming cut 4 bases from V and 2 bases from J; bases unmatched to any gene: 8. The CDR3 is 15 amino acids. The CDR3: CASSVIAGNTYEQYF. The CDR3 nucleotides are TGCGCCAGCAGCGTAATAGCGGGGAATACCTACGAGCAGTACTTC.